This T cell receptor beta chain was documented in a study of T cell responses to AZD1222 COVID-19 vaccine. General study points: Just six AZD1222 recipients tested seropositive at baseline. Mapped onto spike, vaccine-associated CD4 TCRs spanned it and were dominant at 160-218 and 743-854.

A word on this clone: Its antigen is not known.

Germline V CDR1 and CDR2: WNHNN, SYGVQD (reference sequence). V lost 4 bases, J lost 2 bases, and 3 bases lay in between. The CDR3 is 11 amino acids. The protocol was immunoSEQ multiplex PCR, while the TCRdb copy is restricted to in-frame clones and leaves out a portion. The sample has 200,000 to 300,000 clones, more than 80% seen once. The source was peripheral blood, collected on day 0 of AZD1222 vaccination. This chain joins TRBV10-1 and TRBJ2-7; D remains unclear. This TCR derives from an adult in good health. CDR3 protein: CASSAPYEQYF. CDR3 DNA: TGCGCCAGCAGTGCCCCCTACGAGCAGTACTTC.